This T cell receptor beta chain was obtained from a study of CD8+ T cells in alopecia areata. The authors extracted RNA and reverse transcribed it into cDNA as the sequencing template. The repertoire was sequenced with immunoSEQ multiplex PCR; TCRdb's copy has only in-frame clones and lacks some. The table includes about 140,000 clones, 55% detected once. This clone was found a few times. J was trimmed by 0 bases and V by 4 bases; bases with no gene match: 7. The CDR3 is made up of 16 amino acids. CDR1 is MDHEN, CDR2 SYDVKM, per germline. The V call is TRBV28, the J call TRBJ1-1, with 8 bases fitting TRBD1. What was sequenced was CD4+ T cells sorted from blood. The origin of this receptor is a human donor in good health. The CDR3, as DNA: TGTGCCAGCAGTTCCCCCGGACAGGGAATGAACACTGAAGCTTTCTTT. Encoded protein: CASSSPGQGMNTEAFF.